This TCR beta chain was captured by sequencing in a study of blood T cell repertoires in COVID-19. Study in general: Nucleic acid was either cDNA or gDNA, and it came from T cells, B-cell-depleted T cells, or PBMCs.

After removal of 2 bases from V and 3 bases from J, the junction contained 6 bases not matched to a gene. The CDR3 has 16 residues. The V gene's germline CDR1 is GTSNPN and CDR2 SVGIG (reference sequence). Repertoires were generated with immunoSEQ multiplex PCR, while TCRdb's copy carries only in-frame clones and drops some. In the table there are approximately 140,000 clones, around 84% of which are singletons. This clonotype originated in a man aged 40-50 years with acute COVID-19. The sequencing input was PBMCs or T cells enriched from blood (not recorded which). The chain carries TRBV30 and TRBJ2-4; 11 bases align to TRBD1. In nucleotides, the CDR3 is TGTGCCTGGAGTACCGGGACAGGGGGTATCAAAAACATTCAGTACTTC. Protein product: CAWSTGTGGIKNIQYF.